These T cell receptor beta chains were read from a single sample in a study of blood T cell repertoires in COVID-19. Profiled with immunoSEQ multiplex PCR; TCRdb holds only in-frame clones, not every one. The data show around 260,000 clones, 85% seen once. Sequencing was performed on peripheral blood. Receptors were obtained from a human donor in a cohort sampled during active COVID-19. Each CDR3 is given with its conserved first and last residue. A D gene is named only where the DNA matches it firmly. Clone sizes are given selectively: once, few, many, or a class where the clone is expanded.

cdr3_aa | cdr3_nt | d_call | j_call | v_call | clone_size
CASSLSLNTEAFF | TGTGCCAGCAGCTTATCTCTGAACACTGAAGCTTTCTTT | . | TRBJ1-1 | TRBV7-9 | .
CASSKGGSGRVTEAFF | TGTGCCAGCAGCAAAGGGGGATCAGGGAGGGTCACTGAAGCTTTCTTT | . | TRBJ1-1 | TRBV21-1 | .
CASNNFFSTRGFSSNQPQHF | TGTGCCAGCAATAATTTTTTTTCGACCAGGGGTTTTTCTAGCAATCAGCCCCAGCATTTT | . | TRBJ1-5 | TRBV28 | .
CASSQDTSGHNEQFF | TGCGCCAGCAGCCAAGATACTAGCGGACACAATGAGCAGTTCTTC | TRBD2 | TRBJ2-1 | TRBV4-3 | .
CAISSGREGEQYF | TGTGCCATCAGCTCAGGGCGCGAAGGCGAGCAGTACTTC | . | TRBJ2-7 | TRBV10-3 | .
CASSPLTQGKEQYF | TGTGCCAGCAGCCCCCTAACACAGGGTAAGGAGCAGTACTTC | . | TRBJ2-7 | TRBV7-2 | .
CASSPGRETQYF | TGTGCCAGCAGCCCGGGTCGGGAGACCCAGTACTTC | . | TRBJ2-5 | TRBV7-6 | .
CASSLAVGLADTDTQYF | TGCGCCAGCAGCTTGGCCGTCGGTCTAGCGGACACAGATACGCAGTATTTT | TRBD2 | TRBJ2-3 | TRBV5-1 | .
CASSPRDRDLNEQFF | TGTGCCAGCAGCCCTCGGGACAGGGATCTAAATGAGCAGTTCTTC | TRBD1 | TRBJ2-1 | TRBV5-8 | .
CASSIGDRPNQPQHF | TGTGCCAGTAGTATTGGGGACAGGCCCAATCAGCCCCAGCATTTT | TRBD1 | TRBJ1-5 | TRBV19 | .
CASSRTSGYNEQFF | TGTGCCAGTAGCAGGACTAGCGGGTACAATGAGCAGTTCTTC | TRBD2 | TRBJ2-1 | TRBV19 | .
CAGQRDTDEQYF | TGTGCCGGGCAGCGGGACACGGACGAGCAGTACTTC | . | TRBJ2-7 | TRBV30 | .
CASSPRNRGRGGELFF | TGTGCCAGCAGCCCTCGTAATAGGGGCCGAGGCGGGGAGCTGTTTTTT | . | TRBJ2-2 | TRBV7-2 | .
CASSSGLASSSYNEQFF | TGCGCCAGCAGCTCTGGACTAGCCTCTAGCTCCTACAATGAGCAGTTCTTC | TRBD2 | TRBJ2-1 | TRBV5-1 | .
CATSDLALEGYTF | TGTGCCACCAGTGACCTCGCCTTGGAGGGCTACACCTTC | . | TRBJ1-2 | TRBV24-1 | .
CASTQDTTYEQYF | TGCGCCAGCACCCAGGACACTACCTACGAGCAGTACTTC | . | TRBJ2-7 | TRBV10-2 | once
CASSAGEVYEQYF | TGTGCCAGCAGCGCGGGGGAGGTCTACGAGCAGTACTTC | . | TRBJ2-7 | TRBV9 | .
CASSKKGLAEYNEQFF | TGTGCCAGTAGTAAAAAAGGGCTAGCGGAGTACAATGAGCAGTTCTTC | TRBD2 | TRBJ2-1 | TRBV19 | .
CASSLAPGGGQHEQYF | TGTGCCAGCAGCTTAGCCCCTGGGGGTGGACAGCACGAGCAGTACTTC | . | TRBJ2-7 | TRBV7-2 | .
CASSRTSGDYEQYF | TGTGCCAGCAGCCGGACTAGCGGGGACTACGAGCAGTACTTC | TRBD2 | TRBJ2-7 | TRBV3-1/TRBV3-2 | .
CASSLLKRLPNEKLFF | TGTGCCAGCAGTTTACTCAAACGACTCCCAAATGAAAAACTGTTTTTT | . | TRBJ1-4 | TRBV28 | .
CASSRPQGGNTEAFF | TGCGCCAGCAGCCGCCCTCAGGGGGGGAACACTGAAGCTTTCTTT | TRBD1 | TRBJ1-1 | TRBV4-1 | .
CASSDKSSGYNEQFF | TGTGCCAGCAGTGATAAGTCTAGCGGTTACAATGAGCAGTTCTTC | TRBD2 | TRBJ2-1 | TRBV6-1 | .
CASSADRVEQYF | TGTGCCAGCAGCGCGGACAGGGTCGAGCAGTACTTC | TRBD1 | TRBJ2-7 | TRBV7-8 | .
CASSLGPGVAHSYNEQFF | TGTGCCAGCAGCTTAGGGCCGGGGGTAGCGCACTCCTACAATGAGCAGTTCTTC | . | TRBJ2-1 | TRBV11-2 | .
CASRGQGSGTGELFF | TGTGCCAGCAGAGGACAGGGGTCGGGCACCGGGGAGCTGTTTTTT | TRBD1 | TRBJ2-2 | TRBV28 | .
CATRGGSGDIQYF | TGTGCCACCCGAGGGGGCTCGGGAGACATTCAGTACTTC | . | TRBJ2-4 | TRBV28 | .
CASSQITGTGDYNEQFF | TGTGCCAGCTCACAAATTACCGGGACAGGCGACTACAATGAGCAGTTCTTC | TRBD1 | TRBJ2-1 | TRBV18 | .
CASSSNLGENGYTF | TGTGCCAGCTCATCAAATCTTGGGGAGAATGGCTACACCTTC | . | TRBJ1-2 | TRBV18 | .
CASSSTGGQGIYEQYF | TGCGCCAGCAGCTCCACGGGGGGACAGGGCATCTACGAGCAGTACTTC | TRBD1 | TRBJ2-7 | TRBV4-1 | .
CASRHSGQIGYTF | TGTGCCAGCAGGCATTCGGGACAGATTGGCTACACCTTC | TRBD1 | TRBJ1-2 | TRBV27 | many
CASSRDREGNEQFF | TGTGCCAGCTCCCGGGACAGGGAAGGCAATGAGCAGTTCTTC | TRBD1 | TRBJ2-1 | TRBV11-2 | .
CASTAGGGADTQYF | TGTGCCAGTACGGCCGGGGGGGGCGCAGATACGCAGTATTTT | TRBD2 | TRBJ2-3 | TRBV19 | .
CASSMVQKLHEQFF | TGTGCCAGCAGTATGGTCCAAAAGCTCCATGAGCAGTTCTTC | . | TRBJ2-1 | TRBV6-5 | once
CASSWRQGNQPQHF | TGTGCCAGCAGCTGGAGACAGGGCAATCAGCCCCAGCATTTT | . | TRBJ1-5 | TRBV5-8 | once
CASRPGRGSGRNQPQHF | TGTGCCAGCCGTCCCGGGAGGGGCTCAGGTCGCAATCAGCCCCAGCATTTT | . | TRBJ1-5 | TRBV28 | .